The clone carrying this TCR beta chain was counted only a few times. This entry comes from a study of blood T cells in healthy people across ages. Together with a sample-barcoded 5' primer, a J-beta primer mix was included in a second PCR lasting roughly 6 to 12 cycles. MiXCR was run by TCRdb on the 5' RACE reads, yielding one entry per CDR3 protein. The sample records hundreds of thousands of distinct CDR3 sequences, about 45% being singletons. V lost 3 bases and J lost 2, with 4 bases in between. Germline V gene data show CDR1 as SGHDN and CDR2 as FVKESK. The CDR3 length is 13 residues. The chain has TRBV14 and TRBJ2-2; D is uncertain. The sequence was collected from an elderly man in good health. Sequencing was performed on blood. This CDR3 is CASSHPNTGELFF. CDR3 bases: TGTGCCAGCAGCCATCCTAACACCGGGGAGCTGTTTTTT.